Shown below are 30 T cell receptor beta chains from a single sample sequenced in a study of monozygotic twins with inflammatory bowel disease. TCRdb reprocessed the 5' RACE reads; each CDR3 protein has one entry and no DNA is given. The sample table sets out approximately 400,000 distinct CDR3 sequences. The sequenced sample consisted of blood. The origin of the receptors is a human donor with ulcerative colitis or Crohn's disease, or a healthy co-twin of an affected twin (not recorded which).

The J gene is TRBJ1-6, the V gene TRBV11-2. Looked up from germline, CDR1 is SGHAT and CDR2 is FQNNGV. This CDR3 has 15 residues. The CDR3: CASSLTGLYNSPLHF.

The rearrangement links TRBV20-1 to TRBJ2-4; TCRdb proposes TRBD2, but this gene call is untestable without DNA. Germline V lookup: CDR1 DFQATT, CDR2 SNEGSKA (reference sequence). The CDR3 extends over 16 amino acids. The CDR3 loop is CSARDRSGGAKNIQYF.

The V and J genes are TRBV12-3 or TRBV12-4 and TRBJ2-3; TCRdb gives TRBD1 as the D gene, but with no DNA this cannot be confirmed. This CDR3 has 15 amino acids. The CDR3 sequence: CASSLQGTSTDTQYF.

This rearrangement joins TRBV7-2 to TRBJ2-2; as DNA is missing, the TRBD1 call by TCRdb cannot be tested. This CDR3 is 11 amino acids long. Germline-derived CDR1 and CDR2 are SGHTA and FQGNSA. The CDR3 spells CASPQGGELFF.

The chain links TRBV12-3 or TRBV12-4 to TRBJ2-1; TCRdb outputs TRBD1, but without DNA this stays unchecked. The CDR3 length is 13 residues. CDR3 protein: CASSPYPPNEQFF.

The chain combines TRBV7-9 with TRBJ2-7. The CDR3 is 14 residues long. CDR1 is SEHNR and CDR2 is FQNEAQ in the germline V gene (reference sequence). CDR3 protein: CASSQPAIGYEQYF.

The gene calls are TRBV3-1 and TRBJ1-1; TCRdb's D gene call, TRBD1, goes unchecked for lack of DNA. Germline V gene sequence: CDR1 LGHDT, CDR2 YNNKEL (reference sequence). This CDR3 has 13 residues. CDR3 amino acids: CASSQRGTGYAFF.

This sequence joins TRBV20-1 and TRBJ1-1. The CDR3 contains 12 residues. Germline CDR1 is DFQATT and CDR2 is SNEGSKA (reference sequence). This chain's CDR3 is CSARGGNTEAFF.

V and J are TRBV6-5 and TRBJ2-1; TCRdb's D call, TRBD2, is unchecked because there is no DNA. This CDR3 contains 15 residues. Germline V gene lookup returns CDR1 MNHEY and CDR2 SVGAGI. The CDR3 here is CASSSGLPTYNEQFF.

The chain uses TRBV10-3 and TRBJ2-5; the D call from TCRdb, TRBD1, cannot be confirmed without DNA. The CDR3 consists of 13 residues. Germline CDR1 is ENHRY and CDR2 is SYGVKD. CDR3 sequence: CATSPGGLETQYF.

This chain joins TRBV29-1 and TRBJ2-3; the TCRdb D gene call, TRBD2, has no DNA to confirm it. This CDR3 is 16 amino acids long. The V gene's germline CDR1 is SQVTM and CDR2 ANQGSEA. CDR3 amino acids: CSVMRLAGEGTDTQYF.

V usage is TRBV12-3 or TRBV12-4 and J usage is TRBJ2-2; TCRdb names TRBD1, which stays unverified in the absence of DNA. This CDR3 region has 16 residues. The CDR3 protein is CASGSTWTGTTGELFF.

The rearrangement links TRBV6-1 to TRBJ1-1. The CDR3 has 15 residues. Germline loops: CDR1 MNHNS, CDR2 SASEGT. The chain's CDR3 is CASSAQQLINTEAFF.

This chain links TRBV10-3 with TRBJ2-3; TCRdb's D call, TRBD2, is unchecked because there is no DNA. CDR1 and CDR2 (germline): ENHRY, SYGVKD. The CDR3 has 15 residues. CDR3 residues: CATSQTSGSTDTQYF.

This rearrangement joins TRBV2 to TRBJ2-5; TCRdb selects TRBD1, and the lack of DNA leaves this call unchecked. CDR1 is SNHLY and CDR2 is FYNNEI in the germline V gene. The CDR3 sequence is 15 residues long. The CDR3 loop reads CASSDGGRGLETQYF.

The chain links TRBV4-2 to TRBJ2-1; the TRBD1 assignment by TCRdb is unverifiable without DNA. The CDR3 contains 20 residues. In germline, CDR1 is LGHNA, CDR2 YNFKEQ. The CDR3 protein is CASSRETGGVLDPFHNEQFF.

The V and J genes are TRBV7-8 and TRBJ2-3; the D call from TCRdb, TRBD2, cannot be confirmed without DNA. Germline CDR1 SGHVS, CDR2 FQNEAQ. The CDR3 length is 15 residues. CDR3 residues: CASSLARTKTDTQYF.

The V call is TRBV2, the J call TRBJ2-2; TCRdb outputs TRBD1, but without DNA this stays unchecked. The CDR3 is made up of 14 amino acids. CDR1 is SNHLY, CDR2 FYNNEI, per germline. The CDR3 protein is CASSENGGPGELFF.

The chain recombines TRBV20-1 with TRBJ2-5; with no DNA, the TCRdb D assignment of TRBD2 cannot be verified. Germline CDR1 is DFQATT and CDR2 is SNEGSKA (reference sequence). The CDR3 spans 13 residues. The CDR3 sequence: CSLPGGAQETQYF.

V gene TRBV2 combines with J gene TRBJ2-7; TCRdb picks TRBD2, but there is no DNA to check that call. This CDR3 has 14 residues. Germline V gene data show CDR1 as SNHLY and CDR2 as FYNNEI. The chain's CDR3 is CASSKTSGSTEQYF.

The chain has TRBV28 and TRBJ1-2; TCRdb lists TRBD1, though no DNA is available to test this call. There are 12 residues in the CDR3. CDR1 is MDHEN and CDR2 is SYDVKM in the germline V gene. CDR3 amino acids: CASSQGQKGYTF.

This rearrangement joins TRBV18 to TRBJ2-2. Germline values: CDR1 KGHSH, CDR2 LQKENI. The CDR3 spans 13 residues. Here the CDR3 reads CASSGQSTGELFF.

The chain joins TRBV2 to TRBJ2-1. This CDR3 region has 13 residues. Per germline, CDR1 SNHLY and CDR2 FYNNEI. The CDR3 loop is CASRWDSNNEQFF. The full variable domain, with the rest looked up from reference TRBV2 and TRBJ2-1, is EPEVTQTPSHQVTQMGQEVILRCVPISNHLYFYWYRQILGQKVEFLVSFYNNEISEKSEIFDDQFSVERPDGSNFTLKIRSTKLEDSAMYFCASRWDSNNEQFFGPGTRLTVL.

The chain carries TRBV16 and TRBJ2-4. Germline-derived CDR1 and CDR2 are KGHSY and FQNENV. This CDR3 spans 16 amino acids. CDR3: CASSQFVTALWDIQYF.

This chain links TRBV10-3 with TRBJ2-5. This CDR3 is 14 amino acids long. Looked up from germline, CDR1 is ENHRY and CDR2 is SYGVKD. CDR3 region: CAISEVGYQETQYF.

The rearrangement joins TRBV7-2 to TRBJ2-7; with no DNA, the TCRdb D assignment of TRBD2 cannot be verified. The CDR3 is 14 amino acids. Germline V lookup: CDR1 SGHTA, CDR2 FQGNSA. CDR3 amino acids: CASSPKVASHEQYF.

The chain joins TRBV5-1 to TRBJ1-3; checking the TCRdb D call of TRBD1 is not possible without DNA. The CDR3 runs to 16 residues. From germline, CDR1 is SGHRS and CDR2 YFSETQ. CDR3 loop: CASSFSWQGAGNTIYF. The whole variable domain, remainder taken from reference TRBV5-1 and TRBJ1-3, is KAGVTQTPRYLIKTRGQQVTLSCSPISGHRSVSWYQQTPGQGLQFLFEYFSETQRNKGNFPGRFSGRQFSNSRSEMNVSTLELGDSALYLCASSFSWQGAGNTIYFGEGSWLTVV.

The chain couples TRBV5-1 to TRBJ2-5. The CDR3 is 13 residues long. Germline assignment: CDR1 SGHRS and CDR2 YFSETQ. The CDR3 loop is CASREAYQETQYF.

The CDR3 sequence is CSALLDRRNEQFF. This chain joins TRBV20-1 and TRBJ2-1; TCRdb picks TRBD1, but there is no DNA to check that call. The CDR3 is 13 amino acids. CDR1 DFQATT and CDR2 SNEGSKA come from the germline V gene (reference sequence).

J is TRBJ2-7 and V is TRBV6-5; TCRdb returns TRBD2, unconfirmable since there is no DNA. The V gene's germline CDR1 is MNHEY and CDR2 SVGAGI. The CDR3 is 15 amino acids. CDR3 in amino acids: CASSYGLAGVNEQYF.